This T cell receptor beta chain came from a study of blood T cell repertoires in COVID-19 (dated by TCRdb to between 2020 and 2021). About the study as a whole: Collaborator samples came from the United States, Italy and Spain and covered acute and convalescent phases of COVID-19. The material from the prospective study consisted of cDNA or gDNA derived from T cells, B-cell-depleted T cells, or PBMCs. Deeply sampled blood TCRbeta repertoires from subjects exposed to, actively infected with, or recovered from COVID-19 were included in the dataset. A freely available public database, intended as a resource for researchers studying the immune response to SARS-CoV-2, is where the repertoires were released. Samples were obtained from the ongoing ImmuneRACE study (first 160 participants) and from about 1,300 subjects provided by 6 global collaborators. A de-identified subject ID, COVID-19 status, age in years and sex were almost always included in the sample metadata. Where available, HLA class I and class II types were taken from metadata supplied by the sample provider and were not determined by assay-based typing. Study-wide findings and limitations: Clinical and demographic metadata were provided uncurated, with the amount varying by source and participant.

About this clone itself: Its antigen target is currently unknown. No base quality information exists; no much larger clone differs at one position.

The immunoSEQ Assay, a bias-controlled multiplex PCR, was used to amplify TCRbeta CDR3 regions from genomic DNA. In the paper's pipeline: The number of nucleated cells in each sample was estimated by amplification of reference gene primers within the assay. To quantify the absolute abundance of each unique TCRbeta CDR3 rearrangement, sequence reads were collapsed and filtered. For each sample, productive Simpson clonality was calculated as the square root of Simpson's diversity index over productive rearrangements. Entries here come from immuneACCESS through TCRdb and include only in-frame sequences with V and J called. Some clones fail to appear in such tables; in the studies checked, an unresolved V gene covers under half of the shortfall, and the cause of the remainder is unknown. The V and J calls and the clone size are those of that table, but D and trimming were determined from the DNA. The table for this sample lists under 350,000 clones; 89% of them were counted only once. The ten largest clonotypes hold approximately 1.8% of the sample.

In Seattle, one collaborating source enrolled patients while the infection was active and tracked those patients longitudinally over the course of disease. Each collaborating institution followed its own protocols to collect whole blood in K2EDTA tubes. For TCRbeta analysis, collaborators shipped samples in one of three forms: frozen whole blood, isolated PBMCs, or DNA extracted from either of those sample types. The germline V gene encodes CDR1 SGHKS and CDR2 YYEKEE (reference sequence). From its cysteine to its phenylalanine, the CDR3 spans 16 amino acids. The kept DNA is CDR3 alone, 48 bases in frame from the first base. Compared with germline, V lacks 2 bases and J lacks 4 bases; bases without a gene match: 4.

Sequenced material: peripheral blood. This receptor was obtained from a woman aged 25-40 years with COVID-19, enrolled during active disease. The chain couples TRBV5-5 to TRBJ2-3; TRBD2 aligns with 13 central bases. The sequence in DNA is TGTGCCAGCAGCTTCTGGACTAGCGGGGGACCAGATACGCAGTATTTT. Its product reads: CASSFWTSGGPDTQYF.